This is a list of T cell receptor beta chains from one sample in a study of T cell responses to AZD1222 COVID-19 vaccine. Method: immunoSEQ multiplex PCR; TCRdb's copy keeps in-frame clones and lacks some. The top ten clones hold 4.8% of a sample with around 70,000 clones, around 89% of them seen once. The specimen comprised peripheral blood, sampled 28 days after the second dose of the MenACWY control vaccine. Receptors originate from an adult who received the MenACWY meningococcal vaccine as a control. Both conserved end residues are part of each CDR3. The order of the fields is J gene, V gene, D gene, clone size, CDR3 DNA, CDR3 protein. A D gene is named only where the DNA matches it firmly. Size is omitted from some rows. Given values are once, few, many or a class for expanded clones.

j_gene: TRBJ2-7; v_gene: TRBV6-5; d_gene: NA; abundance: medium-sized; CDR3nt: TGTGCAAGCAATCAGGCAGGGGGGTACGAGCAGTACTTC; CDR3aa: CASNQAGGYEQYF
j_gene: TRBJ2-7; v_gene: TRBV7-2; d_gene: NA; abundance: NA; CDR3nt: TGTGCCAGCAGCATAGGGGGGGACCGCAGGGAGTACTTC; CDR3aa: CASSIGGDRREYF
j_gene: TRBJ1-3; v_gene: TRBV7-9; d_gene: NA; abundance: NA; CDR3nt: TGTGCCAGCAGGGGACCTGGAAACACCATATATTTT; CDR3aa: CASRGPGNTIYF
j_gene: TRBJ2-7; v_gene: TRBV11-3; d_gene: NA; abundance: NA; CDR3nt: TGTGCCAGCAGCTCCCGGACAGTTCCACTTAGCGAGCAGTACTTC; CDR3aa: CASSSRTVPLSEQYF
j_gene: TRBJ1-6; v_gene: TRBV9; d_gene: NA; abundance: NA; CDR3nt: TGTGCCAGCAGCCGAGGCTCCTATAATTCACCCCTCCACTTT; CDR3aa: CASSRGSYNSPLHF
j_gene: TRBJ2-7; v_gene: TRBV4-3; d_gene: NA; abundance: NA; CDR3nt: TGCGCCAGCAGCCAAGCGATACAGGGCACCTACGAGCAGTACTTC; CDR3aa: CASSQAIQGTYEQYF
j_gene: TRBJ2-1; v_gene: TRBV7-2; d_gene: NA; abundance: NA; CDR3nt: TGTGCCAGCAGCTCCCGATACGGCTCCTACAATGAGCAGTTCTTC; CDR3aa: CASSSRYGSYNEQFF
j_gene: TRBJ1-3; v_gene: TRBV5-4; d_gene: NA; abundance: few; CDR3nt: TGTGCCAGCAGCTTGATGGGCTCTGGAAACACCATATATTTT; CDR3aa: CASSLMGSGNTIYF
j_gene: TRBJ1-1; v_gene: TRBV28; d_gene: TRBD1; abundance: NA; CDR3nt: TGTGCCAGCAGTTCCCCTAGGTGGACAGGGGTTGCTGAAGCTTTCTTT; CDR3aa: CASSSPRWTGVAEAFF
j_gene: TRBJ1-4; v_gene: TRBV3-1/TRBV3-2; d_gene: NA; abundance: NA; CDR3nt: TGTGCCAGCAGCGAGGAGGCAACTAATGAAAAACTGTTTTTT; CDR3aa: CASSEEATNEKLFF
j_gene: TRBJ2-7; v_gene: TRBV12-3/TRBV12-4; d_gene: NA; abundance: few; CDR3nt: TGTGCCAGCAGCCCTAGGTCCTACGAGCAGTACTTC; CDR3aa: CASSPRSYEQYF
j_gene: TRBJ1-1; v_gene: TRBV7-8; d_gene: NA; abundance: NA; CDR3nt: TGTGCCAGCAGCCACGCAAGCTCTGAAGCTTTCTTT; CDR3aa: CASSHASSEAFF
j_gene: TRBJ2-5; v_gene: TRBV3-1/TRBV3-2; d_gene: NA; abundance: NA; CDR3nt: TGTGCCAGCAGCCGAATATGGGACCTGACGGTCCAAGGGACCCAGTACTTC; CDR3aa: CASSRIWDLTVQGTQYF
j_gene: TRBJ2-5; v_gene: TRBV9; d_gene: TRBD2; abundance: once; CDR3nt: TGTGCCAGCAGCGCTAGCGGGTTCCAAGAGACCCAGTACTTC; CDR3aa: CASSASGFQETQYF
j_gene: TRBJ1-4; v_gene: TRBV14; d_gene: NA; abundance: few; CDR3nt: TGTGCCAGCAGCCACCTTTATGAGACGGCGCTTAATGAAAAACTGTTTTTT; CDR3aa: CASSHLYETALNEKLFF
j_gene: TRBJ1-1; v_gene: TRBV5-4; d_gene: TRBD1; abundance: NA; CDR3nt: TGTGCCAGCAGCTTCAGGGACAGGGGGTTTGGGGCTTTCTTT; CDR3aa: CASSFRDRGFGAFF
j_gene: TRBJ2-5; v_gene: TRBV3-1/TRBV3-2; d_gene: NA; abundance: once; CDR3nt: TGTGCCAGCAGCGCACAGGGCCCGGTAGAGACCCAGTACTTC; CDR3aa: CASSAQGPVETQYF
j_gene: TRBJ2-2; v_gene: TRBV18; d_gene: TRBD2; abundance: NA; CDR3nt: TGTGCCACCGCGCCGGGGGGTAACACCGGGGAGCTGTTTTTT; CDR3aa: CATAPGGNTGELFF
j_gene: TRBJ2-2; v_gene: TRBV6-1; d_gene: NA; abundance: NA; CDR3nt: TGTGCCAGCAGTGAAGGTCGGATCACCGGGGAGCTGTTTTTT; CDR3aa: CASSEGRITGELFF
j_gene: TRBJ2-7; v_gene: TRBV7-9; d_gene: NA; abundance: NA; CDR3nt: TGTGCCAGCAGCCCCGGACAGATATACGAGCAGTACTTC; CDR3aa: CASSPGQIYEQYF
j_gene: TRBJ1-2; v_gene: TRBV20-1; d_gene: NA; abundance: NA; CDR3nt: TGCAGTGCTAGAGATTGGGGCTACACCTTC; CDR3aa: CSARDWGYTF
j_gene: TRBJ2-3; v_gene: TRBV7-7; d_gene: NA; abundance: NA; CDR3nt: TGTGCTAGCAGCTTAGGAGTGGGCAGGGGGGCAGATACGCAGTATTTT; CDR3aa: CASSLGVGRGADTQYF
j_gene: TRBJ1-2; v_gene: TRBV12-3/TRBV12-4; d_gene: NA; abundance: NA; CDR3nt: TGTGCCAGCAGTTTCGGGGGTTCCGGTGGCTACACCTTC; CDR3aa: CASSFGGSGGYTF
j_gene: TRBJ1-2; v_gene: TRBV19; d_gene: NA; abundance: NA; CDR3nt: TGTGCCAGTACCCCGGCGAGGGGAGGAGGGTTCCGCTACACCTTC; CDR3aa: CASTPARGGGFRYTF
j_gene: TRBJ1-6; v_gene: TRBV7-2; d_gene: NA; abundance: NA; CDR3nt: TGTGCCAGCAGCTCCGATAATGGGGGGTATCCACCCCTCCACTTT; CDR3aa: CASSSDNGGYPPLHF
j_gene: TRBJ2-2; v_gene: TRBV19; d_gene: NA; abundance: NA; CDR3nt: TGTGCCAGTAGGTCTGGAGGGCCGGACACCGGGGAGCTGTTTTTT; CDR3aa: CASRSGGPDTGELFF
j_gene: TRBJ1-6; v_gene: TRBV5-4; d_gene: NA; abundance: NA; CDR3nt: TGTGCCAGCAGCCCGGGGCGGGAGAATTCACCCCTCCACTTT; CDR3aa: CASSPGRENSPLHF
j_gene: TRBJ2-6; v_gene: TRBV10-3; d_gene: NA; abundance: few; CDR3nt: TGTGCCACCTCGGGACAACTAAACTCTGGGGCCAACGTCCTGACTTTC; CDR3aa: CATSGQLNSGANVLTF
j_gene: TRBJ1-6; v_gene: TRBV5-5; d_gene: NA; abundance: NA; CDR3nt: TGTGCCAGCAGGTCCGGGACACATAATTCACCCCTCCACTTT; CDR3aa: CASRSGTHNSPLHF
j_gene: TRBJ2-5; v_gene: TRBV4-1; d_gene: NA; abundance: NA; CDR3nt: TGCGCCAGCAGCCAAGCCGGTGGGGAGACCCAGTACTTC; CDR3aa: CASSQAGGETQYF
j_gene: TRBJ2-3; v_gene: TRBV5-1; d_gene: NA; abundance: NA; CDR3nt: TGCGCCAGCAGAGTGGGGGTAGCAGATACGCAGTATTTT; CDR3aa: CASRVGVADTQYF
j_gene: TRBJ1-1; v_gene: TRBV18; d_gene: TRBD1; abundance: NA; CDR3nt: TGTGCCAGCTCACGGGGGCCGGGACAGGGGAGGACTGAAGCTTTCTTT; CDR3aa: CASSRGPGQGRTEAFF
j_gene: TRBJ2-7; v_gene: TRBV7-9; d_gene: NA; abundance: NA; CDR3nt: TGTGCCAGCAGCGCCCGGGATTCACCCTACGAGCAGTGCTTC; CDR3aa: CASSARDSPYEQCF
j_gene: TRBJ1-2; v_gene: TRBV5-6; d_gene: NA; abundance: NA; CDR3nt: TGTGCCAGCGTCGGTAACTATGGCTACACCTTC; CDR3aa: CASVGNYGYTF
j_gene: TRBJ2-5; v_gene: TRBV5-1; d_gene: NA; abundance: once; CDR3nt: TGCGCCAGCAGCCCCGGGGGCCAAGAGACCCAGTACTTC; CDR3aa: CASSPGGQETQYF
j_gene: TRBJ2-5; v_gene: TRBV4-1; d_gene: TRBD2; abundance: NA; CDR3nt: TGCGCCAGCAGCCATCTCGGACAGGGCGGGCTAGCGGGGGCTCTTCGGTACTTC; CDR3aa: CASSHLGQGGLAGALRYF
j_gene: TRBJ2-4; v_gene: TRBV7-9; d_gene: NA; abundance: NA; CDR3nt: TGTGCCAGCAGCTCTGAGGGTCGGGTCGCCAAAAACATTCAGTACTTC; CDR3aa: CASSSEGRVAKNIQYF
j_gene: TRBJ2-6; v_gene: TRBV27; d_gene: TRBD1; abundance: NA; CDR3nt: TGTGCCAGCAGTTTTTACAGGGGCTCCGGGGCCAACGTCCTGACTTTC; CDR3aa: CASSFYRGSGANVLTF
j_gene: TRBJ1-2; v_gene: TRBV4-1; d_gene: NA; abundance: NA; CDR3nt: TGCGCCAGCAGCCAACTAGGAGCTGGCTACACCTTC; CDR3aa: CASSQLGAGYTF
j_gene: TRBJ1-5; v_gene: TRBV28; d_gene: NA; abundance: NA; CDR3nt: TGTGCCAGCGTAGGAACAGGGAGCAATCAGCCCCAGCATTTT; CDR3aa: CASVGTGSNQPQHF
j_gene: TRBJ2-2; v_gene: TRBV6-2/TRBV6-3; d_gene: NA; abundance: NA; CDR3nt: TGTGCCAGCAGTGATTACACCGGGGAGCTGTTTTTT; CDR3aa: CASSDYTGELFF
j_gene: TRBJ1-2; v_gene: TRBV6-5; d_gene: NA; abundance: NA; CDR3nt: TGTGCCAGCAGAGACACGCGGGACATGAAAGGCTACACCTTC; CDR3aa: CASRDTRDMKGYTF
j_gene: TRBJ2-7; v_gene: TRBV19; d_gene: TRBD1; abundance: NA; CDR3nt: TGTGCCAGTAGGCGGACAGGGGACCACGAGCAGTACTTC; CDR3aa: CASRRTGDHEQYF
j_gene: TRBJ2-1; v_gene: TRBV7-2; d_gene: TRBD2; abundance: NA; CDR3nt: TGTGCCAGCAGGCCTCCGGGACTAGCGGGGGGGAGTGAGCAGTTCTTC; CDR3aa: CASRPPGLAGGSEQFF
j_gene: TRBJ1-5; v_gene: TRBV2; d_gene: NA; abundance: NA; CDR3nt: TGTGCCAGTGGGGGCGATCAGCCCCAGCATTTT; CDR3aa: CASGGDQPQHF
j_gene: TRBJ2-1; v_gene: TRBV5-1; d_gene: NA; abundance: NA; CDR3nt: TGCGCCACCAGGGGTCCAGGGGCCAATGAGCAGTTCTTC; CDR3aa: CATRGPGANEQFF
j_gene: TRBJ2-1; v_gene: TRBV18; d_gene: TRBD2; abundance: NA; CDR3nt: TGTGCCAGCTCATCGACCGCCGGGACTAGCGGTTACAATGAGCAGTTCTTC; CDR3aa: CASSSTAGTSGYNEQFF
j_gene: TRBJ2-7; v_gene: TRBV3-1/TRBV3-2; d_gene: NA; abundance: NA; CDR3nt: TGTGCCAGCAGCCATGGAGCGGGTAGCTCCTACGAGCAGTACTTC; CDR3aa: CASSHGAGSSYEQYF
j_gene: TRBJ1-2; v_gene: TRBV5-1; d_gene: TRBD1; abundance: NA; CDR3nt: TGCGCCAGCAGCTTAACGGGACAGGGGGCGAGGGGCTACACCTTC; CDR3aa: CASSLTGQGARGYTF
j_gene: TRBJ1-1; v_gene: TRBV27; d_gene: NA; abundance: NA; CDR3nt: TGTGCCAGCAGTGGGAGACTGACCATGAACACTGAAGCTTTCTTT; CDR3aa: CASSGRLTMNTEAFF
j_gene: TRBJ2-7; v_gene: TRBV6-5; d_gene: NA; abundance: NA; CDR3nt: TGTGCCAGCAGCCGGACGGGGACCTACGAGCAGTACTTC; CDR3aa: CASSRTGTYEQYF
j_gene: TRBJ2-1; v_gene: TRBV27; d_gene: NA; abundance: NA; CDR3nt: TGTGCCAGCAGTTTATCCTCAGACTACAATGAGCAGTTCTTC; CDR3aa: CASSLSSDYNEQFF
j_gene: TRBJ1-5; v_gene: TRBV6-5; d_gene: NA; abundance: NA; CDR3nt: TGTGCTACGCGGGGTTATAGCAATCAGCCCCAGCATTTT; CDR3aa: CATRGYSNQPQHF
j_gene: TRBJ2-3; v_gene: TRBV5-1; d_gene: TRBD2; abundance: NA; CDR3nt: TGCGCCAGCAGGGGACTAGCGGGGGCAGATACGCAGTATTTT; CDR3aa: CASRGLAGADTQYF
j_gene: TRBJ1-2; v_gene: TRBV30; d_gene: NA; abundance: NA; CDR3nt: TGTGCCTGGAGTGTAGGGGCAGGCTACACCTTC; CDR3aa: CAWSVGAGYTF
j_gene: TRBJ1-6; v_gene: TRBV9; d_gene: NA; abundance: NA; CDR3nt: TGTGCCAGCAGCCCCAGGGTCGAGTATTCACCCCTCCACTTT; CDR3aa: CASSPRVEYSPLHF
j_gene: TRBJ2-7; v_gene: TRBV30; d_gene: TRBD2; abundance: NA; CDR3nt: TGTGCCTGGAGTGTTATGGGACTAGAGCAGTACTTC; CDR3aa: CAWSVMGLEQYF
j_gene: TRBJ2-2; v_gene: TRBV5-1; d_gene: NA; abundance: NA; CDR3nt: TGCGCCAGCAGCTTGGCGGTTGGGGAGGCCGGGGAGCTGTTTTTT; CDR3aa: CASSLAVGEAGELFF
j_gene: TRBJ2-2; v_gene: TRBV15; d_gene: TRBD2; abundance: NA; CDR3nt: TGTGCCACCAGGCCTACTAGCGGGGCGAACACCGGGGAGCTGTTTTTT; CDR3aa: CATRPTSGANTGELFF